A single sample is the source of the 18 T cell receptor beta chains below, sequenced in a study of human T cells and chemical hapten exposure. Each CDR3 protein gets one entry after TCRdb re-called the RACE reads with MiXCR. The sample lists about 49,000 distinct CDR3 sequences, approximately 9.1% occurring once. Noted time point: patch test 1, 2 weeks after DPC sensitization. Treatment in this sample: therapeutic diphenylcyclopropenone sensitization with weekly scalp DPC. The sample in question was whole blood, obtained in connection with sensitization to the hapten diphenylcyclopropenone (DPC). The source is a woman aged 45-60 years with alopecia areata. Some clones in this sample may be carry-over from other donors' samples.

The CDR3 DNA reads TGTGCCAGCACCCAGACTAGCGGGAGACCGAATACGCAGTATTTT. It yields the protein CASTQTSGRPNTQYF. The rearrangement links TRBV7-8 to TRBJ2-3, with 12 positions matching TRBD2. The trim removed 7 bases at V and 7 bases at J, leaving 9 bases unmatched. This CDR3 comprises 15 residues. Germline CDR1 SGHVS, CDR2 FQNEAQ.

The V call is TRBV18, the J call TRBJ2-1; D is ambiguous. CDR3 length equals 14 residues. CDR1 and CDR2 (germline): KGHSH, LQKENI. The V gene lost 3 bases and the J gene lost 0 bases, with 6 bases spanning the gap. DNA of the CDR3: TGTGCCAGCTCACCGGGCCTCTCCTACAATGAGCAGTTCTTC. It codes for CASSPGLSYNEQFF.

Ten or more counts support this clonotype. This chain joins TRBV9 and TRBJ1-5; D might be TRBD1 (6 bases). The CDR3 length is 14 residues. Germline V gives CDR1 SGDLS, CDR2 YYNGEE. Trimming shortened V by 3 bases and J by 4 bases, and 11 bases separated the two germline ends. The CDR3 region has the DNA TGTGCCAGCAGCGGACAGGTGGGAAATCAGCCCCAGCATTTT. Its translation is CASSGQVGNQPQHF.

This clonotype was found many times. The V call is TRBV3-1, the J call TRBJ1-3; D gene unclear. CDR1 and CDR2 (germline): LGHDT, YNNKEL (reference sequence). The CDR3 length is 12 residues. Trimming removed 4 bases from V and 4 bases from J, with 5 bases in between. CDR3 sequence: CASSPTGNTIYF. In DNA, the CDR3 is TGTGCCAGCAGCCCGACCGGAAACACCATATATTTT.

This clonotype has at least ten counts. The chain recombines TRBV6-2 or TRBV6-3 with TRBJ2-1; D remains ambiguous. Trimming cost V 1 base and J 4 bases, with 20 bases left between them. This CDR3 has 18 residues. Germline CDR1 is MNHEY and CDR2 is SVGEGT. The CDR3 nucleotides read TGTGCCAGCAGTTACTTCATTCAGGCTGCAGGTCGTTACAATGAGCAGTTCTTC. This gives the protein CASSYFIQAAGRYNEQFF.

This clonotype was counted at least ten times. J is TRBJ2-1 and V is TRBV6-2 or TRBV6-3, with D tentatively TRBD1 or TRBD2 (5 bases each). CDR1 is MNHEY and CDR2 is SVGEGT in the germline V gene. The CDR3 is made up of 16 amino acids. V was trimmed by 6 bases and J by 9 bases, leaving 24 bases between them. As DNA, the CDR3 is TGTGCCAGCAGCCTAGCCGGGGCGCAGGGATCGGGTGAGCAGTTCTTC. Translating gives CASSLAGAQGSGEQFF.

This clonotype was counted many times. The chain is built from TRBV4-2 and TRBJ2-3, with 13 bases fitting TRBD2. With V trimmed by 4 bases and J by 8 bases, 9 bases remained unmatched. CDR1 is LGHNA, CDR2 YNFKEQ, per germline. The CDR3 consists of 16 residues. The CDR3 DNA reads TGTGCCAGCAGCCCAACTAGCGGGAGGGCCTCTGGTACGCAGTATTTT. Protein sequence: CASSPTSGRASGTQYF.

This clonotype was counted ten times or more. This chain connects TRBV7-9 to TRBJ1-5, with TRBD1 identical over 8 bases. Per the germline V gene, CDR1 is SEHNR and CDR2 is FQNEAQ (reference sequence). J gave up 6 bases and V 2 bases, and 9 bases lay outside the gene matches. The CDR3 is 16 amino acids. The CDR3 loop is CASSLFGTGDGQPQHF. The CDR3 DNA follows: TGTGCCAGCAGCTTATTTGGGACAGGCGACGGTCAGCCCCAGCATTTT.

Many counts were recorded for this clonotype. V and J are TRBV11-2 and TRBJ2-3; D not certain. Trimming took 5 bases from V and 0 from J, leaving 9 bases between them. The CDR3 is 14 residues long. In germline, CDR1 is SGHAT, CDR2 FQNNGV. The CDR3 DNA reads TGTGCCAGCAGCCCCCCAGGAAGCACAGATACGCAGTATTTT. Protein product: CASSPPGSTDTQYF.

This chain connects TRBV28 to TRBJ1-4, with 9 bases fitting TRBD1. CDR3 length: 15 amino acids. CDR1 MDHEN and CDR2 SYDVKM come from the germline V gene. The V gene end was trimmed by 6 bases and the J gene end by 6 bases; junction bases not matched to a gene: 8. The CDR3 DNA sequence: TGTGCCAGCAGATTAAACAGGGGGCTATATGAAAAACTGTTTTTT. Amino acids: CASRLNRGLYEKLFF. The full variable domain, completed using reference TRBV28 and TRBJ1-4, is DVKVTQSSRYLVKRTGEKVFLECVQDMDHENMFWYRQDPGLGLRLIYFSYDVKMKEKGDIPEGYSVSREKKERFSLILESASTNQTSMYLCASRLNRGLYEKLFFGSGTQLSVL.

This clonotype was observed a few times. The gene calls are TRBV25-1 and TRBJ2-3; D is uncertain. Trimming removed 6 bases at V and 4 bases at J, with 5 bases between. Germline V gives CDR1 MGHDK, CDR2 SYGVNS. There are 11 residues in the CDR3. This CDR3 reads CASRFADTQYF. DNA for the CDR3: TGTGCCAGCAGATTTGCAGATACGCAGTATTTT.

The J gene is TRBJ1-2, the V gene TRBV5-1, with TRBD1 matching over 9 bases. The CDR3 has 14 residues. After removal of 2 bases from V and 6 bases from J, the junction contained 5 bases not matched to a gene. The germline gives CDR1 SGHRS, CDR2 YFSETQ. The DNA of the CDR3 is TGCGCCAGCAGCTTTTCGACAGGGGGTCATGGCTACACCTTC. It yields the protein CASSFSTGGHGYTF. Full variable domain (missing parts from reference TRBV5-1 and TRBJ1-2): KAGVTQTPRYLIKTRGQQVTLSCSPISGHRSVSWYQQTPGQGLQFLFEYFSETQRNKGNFPGRFSGRQFSNSRSEMNVSTLELGDSALYLCASSFSTGGHGYTFGSGTRLTVV.

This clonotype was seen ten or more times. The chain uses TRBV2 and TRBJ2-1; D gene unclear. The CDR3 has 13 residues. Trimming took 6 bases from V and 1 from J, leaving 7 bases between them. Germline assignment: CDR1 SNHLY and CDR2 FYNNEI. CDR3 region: CASRYRSYNEQFF. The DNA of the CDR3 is TGTGCCAGCAGGTACCGATCCTACAATGAGCAGTTCTTC.

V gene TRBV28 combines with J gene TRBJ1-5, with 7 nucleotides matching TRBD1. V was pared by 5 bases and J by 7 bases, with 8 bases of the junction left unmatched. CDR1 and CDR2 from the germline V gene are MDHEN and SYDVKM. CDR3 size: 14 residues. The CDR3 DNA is TGTGCCAGCAGTGCAGGGGGGAACGTGCAGCCCCAGCATTTT. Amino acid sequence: CASSAGGNVQPQHF.

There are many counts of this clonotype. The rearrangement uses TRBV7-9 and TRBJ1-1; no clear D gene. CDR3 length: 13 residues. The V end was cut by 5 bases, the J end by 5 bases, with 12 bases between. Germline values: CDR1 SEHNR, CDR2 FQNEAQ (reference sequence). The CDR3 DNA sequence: TGTGCCAGCAGCCCCAGCGGGCAGACTGAAGCTTTCTTT. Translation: CASSPSGQTEAFF.

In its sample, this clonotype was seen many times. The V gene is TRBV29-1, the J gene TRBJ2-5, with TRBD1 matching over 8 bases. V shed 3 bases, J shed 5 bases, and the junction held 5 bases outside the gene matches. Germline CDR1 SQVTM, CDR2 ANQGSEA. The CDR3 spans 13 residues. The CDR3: CSVEGQARETQYF. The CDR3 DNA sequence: TGCAGCGTTGAGGGACAGGCGCGGGAGACCCAGTACTTC.

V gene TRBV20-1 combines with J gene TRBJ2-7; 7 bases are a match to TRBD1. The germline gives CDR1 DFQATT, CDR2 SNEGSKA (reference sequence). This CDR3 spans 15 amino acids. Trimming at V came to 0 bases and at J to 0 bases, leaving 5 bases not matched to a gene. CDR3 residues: CSARDPGTASYEQYF. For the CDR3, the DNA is TGCAGTGCTAGAGATCCCGGGACAGCCTCCTACGAGCAGTACTTC.

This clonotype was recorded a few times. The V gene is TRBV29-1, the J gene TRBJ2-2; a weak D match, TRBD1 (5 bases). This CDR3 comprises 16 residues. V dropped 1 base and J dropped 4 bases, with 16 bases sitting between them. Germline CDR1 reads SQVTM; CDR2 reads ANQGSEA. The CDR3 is CSVEVMGPPRTGELFF. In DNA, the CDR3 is TGCAGCGTTGAAGTTATGGGGCCCCCCCGCACCGGGGAGCTGTTTTTT.